Presented here are 9 T cell receptor beta chains from one specimen sequenced in a study of cytomegalovirus exposure and HLA in healthy donors. Both 60 Vbeta primers and 13 Jbeta primers went into the PCR. TCRdb's copy holds only in-frame clones and misses some; the assay was immunoSEQ multiplex PCR. Among fewer than 200,000 clones listed, 68% were seen once. Sequences were obtained from PBMCs. Receptors were obtained from a woman aged 18 to 35 in good health and CMV-seropositive.

CDR3 sequence reads: CAIRLAVSTDTQYF. As DNA, the CDR3 is TGTGCCATCCGACTAGCCGTTAGCACAGATACGCAGTATTTT. This chain connects TRBV10-3 to TRBJ2-3; 7 bases align to TRBD2. Germline CDR1 is ENHRY and CDR2 is SYGVKD. V shed 8 bases and J 0 bases; nucleotides not matched to a gene: 5. CDR3 length equals 14 residues.

The chain carries TRBV9 and TRBJ2-1; the D gene is possibly TRBD2 (5 bases). This CDR3 comprises 16 residues. CDR1 is SGDLS, CDR2 YYNGEE, per germline. V was clipped by 1 base and J by 9 bases, with 20 bases between them. CDR3 in amino acids: CASSVPPLGGVREQFF. CDR3 nucleotide sequence: TGTGCCAGCAGCGTACCCCCCTTAGGAGGCGTCCGTGAGCAGTTCTTC.

The V and J genes are TRBV5-1 and TRBJ2-5; 9 nucleotides line up with TRBD2. Germline V lookup: CDR1 SGHRS, CDR2 YFSETQ. Trimming cost V 4 bases and J 2 bases; bases outside gene matches: 6. The CDR3 is 15 residues long. In DNA, the CDR3 is TGCGCCAGCAGCGTGGTAGCGGGAGATCAAGAGACCCAGTACTTC. This codes for CASSVVAGDQETQYF.

The rearrangement joins TRBV5-1 to TRBJ2-1; TRBD2 is a possible D gene (5 bases). Germline CDR1 and CDR2: SGHRS and YFSETQ. The CDR3 spans 11 residues. Between the trimmed V and J ends, which lost 6 bases and 7 bases, there was a span of 8 bases. For the CDR3, the DNA is TGCGCCAGCACCCCGGGGAATGAGCAGTTCTTC. It specifies CASTPGNEQFF. Full variable domain (rest looked up from reference TRBV5-1 and TRBJ2-1): KAGVTQTPRYLIKTRGQQVTLSCSPISGHRSVSWYQQTPGQGLQFLFEYFSETQRNKGNFPGRFSGRQFSNSRSEMNVSTLELGDSALYLCASTPGNEQFFGPGTRLTVL.

Concerning this clone: An end of the junction does not agree with germline; a read error may underlie this. The chain links TRBV15 to TRBJ2-7; TRBD1 matches at 8 bases. Germline CDR1 is LNHNV and CDR2 is YYDKDF (reference sequence). The CDR3 contains 14 residues. CDR3 coding DNA: TGTGCCACTAGCAGACAGGGGAGCCCCCCAGAGCAGTACTTC. Protein sequence: CATSRQGSPPEQYF. Together with reference TRBV15 and TRBJ2-7, the CDR3 gives the full variable domain: DAMVIQNPRYQVTQFGKPVTLSCSQTLNHNVMYWYQQKSSQAPKLLFHYYDKDFNNEADTPDNFQSRRPNTSFCFLDIRSPGLGDTAMYLCATSRQGSPPEQYFGPGTRLTVT.

The genes are TRBV6-1 and TRBJ1-1; D is possibly TRBD1 (5 bases). V shed 6 bases and J shed 1 base, with 12 bases lying between them. The length of the CDR3 is 14 residues. Germline V lookup: CDR1 MNHNS, CDR2 SASEGT. The CDR3 here is CASRELTGNTEAFF. The CDR3 DNA reads TGTGCCAGCAGGGAACTTACAGGGAACACTGAAGCTTTCTTT.

V gene TRBV9 combines with J gene TRBJ1-1; D uncertain. V gave up 0 bases and J gave up 3 bases, with 15 bases separating them. Germline values: CDR1 SGDLS, CDR2 YYNGEE. The CDR3 length is 16 residues. The CDR3, as DNA: TGTGCCAGCAGCGTAGATCCGGTGTATATGGACACTGAAGCTTTCTTT. Amino acids: CASSVDPVYMDTEAFF.

The V and J genes are TRBV4-2 and TRBJ2-2; D is uncertain. This CDR3 is built from 16 residues. Germline V gene data show CDR1 as LGHNA and CDR2 as YNFKEQ. V was clipped by 3 bases and J by 5 bases, with 16 bases between them. The CDR3 is CASSQVPRLVTGELFF. As DNA, the CDR3 is TGTGCCAGCAGCCAGGTCCCACGACTTGTAACCGGGGAGCTGTTTTTT.

The chain links TRBV4-2 to TRBJ2-5, with TRBD2 matching 13 bases. TRBJ2-7 matches the DNA end more closely, so the J call is doubtful. This CDR3 is built from 18 residues. Per germline, CDR1 LGHNA and CDR2 YNFKEQ. Here the CDR3 reads CASSQDFILAGGAYEQYF. The CDR3 DNA follows: TGTGCCAGCAGCCAAGACTTCATACTAGCGGGAGGGGCCTACGAGCAGTACTTC.